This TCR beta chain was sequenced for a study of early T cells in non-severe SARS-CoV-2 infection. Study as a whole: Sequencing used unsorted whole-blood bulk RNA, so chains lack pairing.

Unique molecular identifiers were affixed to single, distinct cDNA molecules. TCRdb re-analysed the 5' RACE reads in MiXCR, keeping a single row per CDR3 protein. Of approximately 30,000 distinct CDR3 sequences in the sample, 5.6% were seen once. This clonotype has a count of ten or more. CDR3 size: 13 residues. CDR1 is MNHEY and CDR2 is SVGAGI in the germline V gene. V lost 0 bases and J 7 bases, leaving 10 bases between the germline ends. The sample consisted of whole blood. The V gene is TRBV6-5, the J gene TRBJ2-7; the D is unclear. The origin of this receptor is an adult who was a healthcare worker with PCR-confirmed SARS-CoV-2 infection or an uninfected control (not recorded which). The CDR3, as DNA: TGTGCCAGCAGTTACTCAACTTTACGTGAGCAGTACTTC. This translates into CASSYSTLREQYF.